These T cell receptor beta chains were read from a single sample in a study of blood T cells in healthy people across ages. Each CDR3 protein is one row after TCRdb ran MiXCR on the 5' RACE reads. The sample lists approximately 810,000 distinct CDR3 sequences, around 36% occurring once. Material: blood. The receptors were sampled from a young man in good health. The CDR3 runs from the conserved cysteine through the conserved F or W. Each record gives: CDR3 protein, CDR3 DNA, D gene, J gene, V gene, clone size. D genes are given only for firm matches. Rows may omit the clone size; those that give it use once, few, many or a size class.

CDR3 protein: CSGQANEKLFF; CDR3 DNA: TGCAGCGGGCAGGCAAATGAAAAACTGTTTTTT; D gene: NA; J gene: TRBJ1-4; V gene: TRBV29-1; clone size: NA
CDR3 protein: CASREQGGYTEAFF; CDR3 DNA: TGTGCCAGCAGGGAACAGGGAGGGTACACTGAAGCTTTCTTT; D gene: NA; J gene: TRBJ1-1; V gene: TRBV12-3/TRBV12-4; clone size: few
CDR3 protein: CSVDPTGMGETQYF; CDR3 DNA: TGCAGCGTGGACCCGACAGGGATGGGAGAGACCCAGTACTTC; D gene: TRBD1; J gene: TRBJ2-5; V gene: TRBV29-1; clone size: few
CDR3 protein: CASSQDFGTEAYEQYF; CDR3 DNA: TGTGCCAGCAGCCAAGATTTCGGGACGGAGGCCTACGAGCAGTACTTC; D gene: NA; J gene: TRBJ2-7; V gene: TRBV4-2; clone size: few
CDR3 protein: CASSQVEDSPLHF; CDR3 DNA: TGTGCCAGCAGCCAAGTTGAGGATTCACCCCTCCACTTT; D gene: NA; J gene: TRBJ1-6; V gene: TRBV14; clone size: few
CDR3 protein: CASSLSAAEYFNEQYF; CDR3 DNA: TGTGCCAGCAGTTTAAGTGCGGCAGAGTACTTCAATGAGCAGTACTTC; D gene: NA; J gene: TRBJ2-7; V gene: TRBV12-3/TRBV12-4; clone size: NA
CDR3 protein: CASKGQNEKLFF; CDR3 DNA: TGTGCCAGCAAGGGACAGAATGAAAAACTGTTTTTT; D gene: TRBD1; J gene: TRBJ1-4; V gene: TRBV2; clone size: NA
CDR3 protein: CASSTTSSTGELFF; CDR3 DNA: TGTGCCAGCAGTACGACTAGCAGCACCGGGGAGCTGTTTTTT; D gene: TRBD2; J gene: TRBJ2-2; V gene: TRBV6-5; clone size: NA
CDR3 protein: CSAKTTVDTEAFF; CDR3 DNA: TGCAGTGCCAAGACCACAGTGGACACTGAAGCTTTCTTT; D gene: NA; J gene: TRBJ1-1; V gene: TRBV20-1; clone size: NA
CDR3 protein: CASSQARGWDRDNEQFF; CDR3 DNA: TGTGCCAGCAGCCAAGCGCGGGGCTGGGACAGGGACAATGAGCAGTTCTTC; D gene: TRBD1; J gene: TRBJ2-1; V gene: TRBV3-1; clone size: few
CDR3 protein: CASSFGTTMYQETQYF; CDR3 DNA: TGCGCCAGCAGCTTCGGGACAACCATGTACCAAGAGACCCAGTACTTC; D gene: NA; J gene: TRBJ2-5; V gene: TRBV5-1; clone size: few
CDR3 protein: CASSEKKGGPGQACSGANVQTF; CDR3 DNA: TGTGCCAGCAGCGAAAAGAAGGGGGGCCCGGGACAGGCCTGTAGCGGGGCCAACGTCCAGACTTTC; D gene: NA; J gene: TRBJ2-6; V gene: TRBV21-1; clone size: NA
CDR3 protein: CSATAGIREQYF; CDR3 DNA: TGCAGTGCCACCGCAGGTATCCGCGAGCAGTACTTC; D gene: NA; J gene: TRBJ2-7; V gene: TRBV20-1; clone size: many
CDR3 protein: CASSVDLAKNIQYF; CDR3 DNA: TGTGCCAGCAGCGTTGATCTAGCCAAAAACATTCAGTACTTC; D gene: NA; J gene: TRBJ2-4; V gene: TRBV5-5; clone size: NA
CDR3 protein: CASRTGTAKEGYTF; CDR3 DNA: TGTGCCAGCAGAACCGGGACGGCCAAGGAGGGCTACACCTTC; D gene: NA; J gene: TRBJ1-2; V gene: TRBV28; clone size: NA
CDR3 protein: CASTPGFDGANVLTF; CDR3 DNA: TGTGCCAGCACCCCAGGTTTCGATGGGGCCAACGTCCTGACTTTC; D gene: NA; J gene: TRBJ2-6; V gene: TRBV7-9; clone size: NA
CDR3 protein: CASRVGGAGSPLHF; CDR3 DNA: TGTGCCAGCAGGGTCGGCGGGGCGGGATCACCCCTCCACTTT; D gene: NA; J gene: TRBJ1-6; V gene: TRBV12-3/TRBV12-4; clone size: few
CDR3 protein: CASSLFQGAGSYTGELFF; CDR3 DNA: TGCGCCAGCAGCTTGTTCCAGGGGGCAGGGTCGTACACCGGGGAGCTGTTTTTT; D gene: TRBD1; J gene: TRBJ2-2; V gene: TRBV5-1; clone size: few
CDR3 protein: CASSLSRVTRDEQYF; CDR3 DNA: TGTGCCAGCAGTTTATCGCGGGTTACAAGGGATGAGCAGTACTTC; D gene: NA; J gene: TRBJ2-5; V gene: TRBV27; clone size: few
CDR3 protein: CASVSGRFQTQYF; CDR3 DNA: TGTGCCAGCGTCAGCGGGAGGTTCCAAACGCAGTATTTT; D gene: TRBD2; J gene: TRBJ2-3; V gene: TRBV28; clone size: few
CDR3 protein: CSAVKRTSGWSDTQYF; CDR3 DNA: TGCAGTGCTGTTAAAAGGACTAGCGGTTGGTCGGATACGCAGTATTTT; D gene: TRBD2; J gene: TRBJ2-3; V gene: TRBV20-1; clone size: NA
CDR3 protein: CAGSERPGTEAFF; CDR3 DNA: TGTGCCGGCAGTGAAAGGCCGGGGACTGAAGCTTTCTTT; D gene: NA; J gene: TRBJ1-1; V gene: TRBV25-1; clone size: NA
CDR3 protein: CASSVPGTGGYNEQFF; CDR3 DNA: TGTGCCAGCAGCGTGCCGGGGACAGGGGGTTACAATGAGCAGTTCTTC; D gene: TRBD1; J gene: TRBJ2-1; V gene: TRBV7-2; clone size: NA
CDR3 protein: CSVEDLGSDTQYF; CDR3 DNA: TGCAGCGTTGAAGATCTGGGGTCGGATACGCAGTATTTT; D gene: NA; J gene: TRBJ2-3; V gene: TRBV29-1; clone size: many
CDR3 protein: CAISDPGAPGGEKLFF; CDR3 DNA: TGTGCCATCAGTGATCCGGGGGCACCAGGCGGTGAAAAACTGTTTTTT; D gene: NA; J gene: TRBJ1-4; V gene: TRBV10-3; clone size: few
CDR3 protein: CASRNGTTTNEKLFF; CDR3 DNA: TGTGCCAGCAGAAACGGGACAACAACTAATGAAAAACTGTTTTTT; D gene: NA; J gene: TRBJ1-4; V gene: TRBV2; clone size: NA
CDR3 protein: CASTWDSLNTEAFF; CDR3 DNA: TGTGCCAGCACCTGGGACAGCCTGAACACTGAAGCTTTCTTT; D gene: TRBD1; J gene: TRBJ1-1; V gene: TRBV7-2; clone size: NA
CDR3 protein: CASSRGGSFYNSPLHF; CDR3 DNA: TGTGCCAGCAGCCGCGGAGGTAGTTTCTATAATTCACCCCTCCACTTT; D gene: NA; J gene: TRBJ1-6; V gene: TRBV14; clone size: NA
CDR3 protein: CSARDPAAGQPQHF; CDR3 DNA: TGCAGTGCTAGAGATCCGGCGGCCGGACAGCCCCAGCATTTT; D gene: NA; J gene: TRBJ1-5; V gene: TRBV20-1; clone size: few
CDR3 protein: CASMRQGIRFQETQYF; CDR3 DNA: TGTGCCAGCATGCGGCAGGGAATTAGGTTCCAAGAGACCCAGTACTTC; D gene: NA; J gene: TRBJ2-5; V gene: TRBV12-3/TRBV12-4; clone size: NA
CDR3 protein: CASSQDLTVINYGYTF; CDR3 DNA: TGCGCCAGCAGCCAAGATCTGACAGTCATCAACTATGGCTACACCTTC; D gene: NA; J gene: TRBJ1-2; V gene: TRBV4-3; clone size: NA
CDR3 protein: CASSIEGTGVYEQFF; CDR3 DNA: TGTGCCAGTAGTATAGAGGGGACAGGGGTATATGAGCAGTTCTTC; D gene: TRBD1; J gene: TRBJ2-1; V gene: TRBV19; clone size: few
CDR3 protein: CASSPVSGSNAGELFF; CDR3 DNA: TGTGCCAGCAGCCCCGTATCGGGGAGTAACGCCGGGGAGCTGTTTTTT; D gene: NA; J gene: TRBJ2-2; V gene: TRBV7-3; clone size: few
CDR3 protein: CASSQANISPLHF; CDR3 DNA: TGCGCCAGCAGCCAAGCAAACATTTCACCCCTCCACTTT; D gene: NA; J gene: TRBJ1-6; V gene: TRBV4-1; clone size: few
CDR3 protein: CAWSVLGGAYGYTF; CDR3 DNA: TGTGCCTGGAGTGTACTAGGAGGGGCGTATGGCTACACCTTC; D gene: NA; J gene: TRBJ1-2; V gene: TRBV30; clone size: few
CDR3 protein: CASSRHRDTGELFF; CDR3 DNA: TGCGCCAGCAGTCGCCACAGGGACACCGGGGAGCTGTTTTTT; D gene: NA; J gene: TRBJ2-2; V gene: TRBV4-1; clone size: NA
CDR3 protein: CASSVEGLNEKLFF; CDR3 DNA: TGTGCCAGCAGTGTGGAAGGGCTGAATGAAAAACTGTTTTTT; D gene: NA; J gene: TRBJ1-4; V gene: TRBV2; clone size: NA
CDR3 protein: CSALGGSEQFF; CDR3 DNA: TGCAGTGCTCTGGGCGGGAGCGAGCAGTTCTTC; D gene: TRBD2; J gene: TRBJ2-1; V gene: TRBV20-1; clone size: few
CDR3 protein: CASRSQPTYEQYF; CDR3 DNA: TGTGCCAGCAGATCCCAGCCCACCTACGAGCAGTACTTC; D gene: NA; J gene: TRBJ2-7; V gene: TRBV28; clone size: once
CDR3 protein: CASSLEAWAGPSDTEAFF; CDR3 DNA: TGTGCCAGCAGCTTAGAAGCTTGGGCAGGGCCCTCGGACACTGAAGCTTTCTTT; D gene: NA; J gene: TRBJ1-1; V gene: TRBV7-2; clone size: NA
CDR3 protein: CATAQGSSYNEQFF; CDR3 DNA: TGTGCCACCGCCCAGGGGAGCTCCTACAATGAGCAGTTCTTC; D gene: NA; J gene: TRBJ2-1; V gene: TRBV15; clone size: many
CDR3 protein: CASSQSREETQYF; CDR3 DNA: TGTGCCAGCAGCCAATCCCGCGAAGAGACCCAGTACTTC; D gene: NA; J gene: TRBJ2-5; V gene: TRBV4-2; clone size: many
CDR3 protein: CSAVGFEQYF; CDR3 DNA: TGCAGCGCCGTCGGGTTTGAGCAGTACTTC; D gene: NA; J gene: TRBJ2-5; V gene: TRBV29-1; clone size: few
CDR3 protein: CASTLAGGDTQYF; CDR3 DNA: TGTGCCAGCACGCTAGCGGGGGGGGATACGCAGTATTTT; D gene: NA; J gene: TRBJ2-3; V gene: TRBV21-1; clone size: few